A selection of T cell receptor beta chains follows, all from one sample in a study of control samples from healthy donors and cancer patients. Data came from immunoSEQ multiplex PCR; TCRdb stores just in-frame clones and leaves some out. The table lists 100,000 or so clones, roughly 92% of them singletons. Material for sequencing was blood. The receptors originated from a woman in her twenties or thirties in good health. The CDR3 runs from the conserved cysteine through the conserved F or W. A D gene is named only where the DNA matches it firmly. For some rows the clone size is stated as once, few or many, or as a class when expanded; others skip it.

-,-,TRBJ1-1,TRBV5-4,CASSFYRGSNTEAFF,TGTGCCAGCAGCTTCTATCGGGGATCGAACACTGAAGCTTTCTTT
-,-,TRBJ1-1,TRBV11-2,CASVTGQMDEAFF,TGTGCCAGTGTCACGGGGCAGATGGATGAAGCTTTCTTT
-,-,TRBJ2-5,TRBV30,CAWMGAHGETQYF,TGTGCCTGGATGGGGGCCCACGGAGAGACCCAGTACTTC
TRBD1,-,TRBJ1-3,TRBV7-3,CASSLTGGGNTIYF,TGTGCCAGCAGCCTGACAGGGGGGGGAAACACCATATATTTT
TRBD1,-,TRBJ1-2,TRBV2,CATGQGAHKTGYTF,TGTGCCACTGGTCAGGGGGCGCATAAAACTGGCTACACCTTC
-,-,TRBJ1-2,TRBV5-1,CASSLASPGYTF,TGCGCCAGCAGCTTAGCATCCCCTGGCTACACCTTC
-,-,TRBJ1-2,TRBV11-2,CASSLGPREGYTF,TGTGCCAGCAGCTTAGGACCCAGGGAGGGCTACACCTTC
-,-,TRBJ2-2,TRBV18,CASSPPGLTGELFF,TGTGCCAGCTCACCGCCAGGTCTCACCGGGGAGCTGTTTTTT
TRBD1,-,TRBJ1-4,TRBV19,CASSIQGATEKLFF,TGTGCCAGTAGTATTCAGGGGGCGACTGAAAAACTGTTTTTT
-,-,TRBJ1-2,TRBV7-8,CASSLGWGAGYGYTF,TGTGCCAGCAGCTTAGGGTGGGGGGCTGGCTATGGCTACACCTTC
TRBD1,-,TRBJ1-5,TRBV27,CASSLGQGFKPQHF,TGTGCCAGCAGTTTGGGACAGGGGTTTAAGCCCCAGCATTTT
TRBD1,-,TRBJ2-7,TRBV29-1,CSVRPPQGQGTGLDFYEQYF,TGCAGCGTTCGGCCTCCTCAGGGACAGGGGACAGGACTAGATTTCTACGAGCAGTACTTC
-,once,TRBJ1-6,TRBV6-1,CASSELQGRAESPLHF,TGTGCCAGCAGTGAACTCCAGGGTAGGGCTGAATCACCCCTCCACTTT
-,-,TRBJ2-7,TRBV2,CASSERLKYSSYEQYF,TGTGCCAGCAGTGAGAGACTAAAATATTCTAGCTACGAGCAGTACTTC
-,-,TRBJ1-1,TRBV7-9,CASSSQEGTEAFF,TGTGCCAGCAGCTCCCAGGAAGGGACTGAAGCTTTCTTT
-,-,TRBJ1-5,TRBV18,CASSPWQEGQPQHF,TGTGCCAGCTCACCATGGCAGGAAGGTCAGCCCCAGCATTTT
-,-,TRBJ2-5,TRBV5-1,CASSLEGGQETQYF,TGCGCCAGCAGCTTGGAGGGAGGCCAAGAGACCCAGTACTTC
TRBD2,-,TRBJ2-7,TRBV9,CASSVATGRANEQYF,TGTGCCAGCAGCGTAGCTACGGGGAGGGCGAACGAGCAGTACTTC
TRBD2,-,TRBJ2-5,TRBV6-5,CASSDIPGGQETQYF,TGTGCCAGCAGCGATATACCGGGGGGTCAAGAGACCCAGTACTTC
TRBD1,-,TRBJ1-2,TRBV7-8,CASSILGQGFSGGYTF,TGTGCCAGCAGCATACTAGGACAGGGTTTTTCGGGGGGCTACACCTTC
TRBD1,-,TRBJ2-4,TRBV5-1,CASSLESNRGQNIQYF,TGCGCCAGCAGCTTGGAATCTAACAGGGGGCAGAACATTCAGTACTTC
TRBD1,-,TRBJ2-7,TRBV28,CASSLYAGQGFPYF,TGTGCCAGCAGTTTATATGCGGGACAGGGGTTTCCGTACTTC
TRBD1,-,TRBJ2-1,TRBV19,CASSSGQGGEQFF,TGTGCCAGTAGTTCCGGACAGGGTGGTGAGCAGTTCTTC
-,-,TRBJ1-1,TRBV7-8,CASSLAAGPMNTEAFF,TGTGCCAGCAGCTTAGCCGCCGGGCCAATGAACACTGAAGCTTTCTTT
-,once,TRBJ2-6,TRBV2,CASRAQGYGANVLTF,TGTGCCAGCAGAGCCCAGGGTTATGGGGCCAACGTCCTGACTTTC
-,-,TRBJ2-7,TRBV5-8,CASSSGGTGKSYEQYF,TGTGCCAGCAGCTCGGGGGGGACAGGGAAATCCTACGAGCAGTACTTC
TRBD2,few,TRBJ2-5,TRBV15,CATSGRGGGETQYF,TGTGCCACCAGCGGCCGGGGGGGCGGGGAGACCCAGTACTTC
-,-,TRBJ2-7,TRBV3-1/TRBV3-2,CASSQEGTREQYF,TGTGCCAGCAGCCAAGAGGGCACTCGCGAGCAGTACTTC
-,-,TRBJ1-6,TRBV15,CATSRDRDSPLHF,TGTGCCACCAGCAGAGACCGAGATTCACCCCTCCACTTT
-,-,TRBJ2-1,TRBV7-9,CASSRDTSSYNEQFF,TGTGCCAGCAGCCGAGATACCTCCTCCTACAATGAGCAGTTCTTC
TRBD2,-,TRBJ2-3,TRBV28,CASIPPAGGTDTQYF,TGTGCCAGCATCCCCCCAGCGGGGGGCACAGATACGCAGTATTTT
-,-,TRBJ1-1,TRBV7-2,CASSFRGRGNAEAFF,TGTGCCAGCAGCTTTCGGGGCAGGGGAAACGCTGAAGCTTTCTTT
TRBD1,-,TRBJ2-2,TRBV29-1,CSVGQGANTGELFF,TGCAGCGTTGGACAGGGGGCCAACACCGGGGAGCTGTTTTTT
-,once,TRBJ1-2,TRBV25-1,CASSDLTRGGYTF,TGTGCCAGCAGTGACCTCACAAGGGGCGGCTACACCTTC
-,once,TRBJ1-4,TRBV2,CASKQGLATNEKLFF,TGTGCCAGCAAACAGGGATTGGCAACTAATGAAAAACTGTTTTTT
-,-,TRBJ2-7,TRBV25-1,CASSETTNHEQYF,TGTGCCAGCAGTGAAACTACTAACCACGAGCAGTACTTC
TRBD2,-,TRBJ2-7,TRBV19,CASTPTSGGREQYF,TGTGCCAGTACCCCCACTAGCGGGGGCCGGGAGCAGTACTTC